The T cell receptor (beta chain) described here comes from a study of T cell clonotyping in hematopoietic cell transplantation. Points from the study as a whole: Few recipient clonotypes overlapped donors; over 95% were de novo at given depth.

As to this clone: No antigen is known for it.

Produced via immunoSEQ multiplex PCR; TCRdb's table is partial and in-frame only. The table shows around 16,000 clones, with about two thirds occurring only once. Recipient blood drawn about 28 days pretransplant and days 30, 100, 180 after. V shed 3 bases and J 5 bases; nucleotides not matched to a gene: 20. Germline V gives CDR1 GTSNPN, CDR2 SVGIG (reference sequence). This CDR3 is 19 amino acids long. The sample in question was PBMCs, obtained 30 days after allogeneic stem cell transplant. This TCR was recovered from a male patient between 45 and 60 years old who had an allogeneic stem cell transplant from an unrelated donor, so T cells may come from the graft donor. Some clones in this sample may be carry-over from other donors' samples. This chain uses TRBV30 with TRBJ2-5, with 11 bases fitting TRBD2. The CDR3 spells CAWSATGEVAGGPWETQYF. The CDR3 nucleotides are TGTGCCTGGAGCGCTACAGGGGAAGTAGCGGGAGGGCCATGGGAGACCCAGTACTTC.